Here is one T cell receptor beta chain with its context. Its binding antigen is unknown. The sample holds no much larger clone one base away, and base qualities are not on file. CDR3 length: 15 amino acids, cysteine to phenylalanine. Only the CDR3 DNA is retained, 45 bases long and in frame from the first base. The germline V gene encodes CDR1 SGHRS and CDR2 YFSETQ. Deletion took 4 bases off V and 1 base off J, with a span of 11 bases between the germline ends. This sample stems from a study of blood T cell repertoires in COVID-19 (dated by TCRdb to 2020 to 2021). For the wider study: Samples from collaborators originated in the United States, Italy and Spain and spanned both the acute and convalescent phases of COVID-19. The prospective study material was composed of cDNA or gDNA derived from T cells, B-cell-depleted T cells, or PBMCs. Subjects who had been exposed to COVID-19, were actively infected with it, or had recovered from it provided the deeply sampled blood TCRbeta repertoires that made up the dataset. A freely available public database, intended as a resource for researchers studying the immune response to SARS-CoV-2, is where the repertoires were released. The samples were drawn from the first 160 participants of the ongoing ImmuneRACE study and from 950 to 1,500 subjects provided by 6 global collaborators. Nearly every sample came with metadata listing a de-identified subject ID, COVID-19 status, age in years and sex. Where available, HLA class I and class II types were obtained from metadata supplied by the sample provider rather than from assay-based typing.

Collaborating institutions collected whole blood in K2EDTA tubes following their own protocols. Collaborator samples were shipped for TCRbeta analysis as frozen whole blood, isolated PBMCs, or DNA extracted from either sample type. What the authors observed across the whole study: The quantity of clinical and demographic metadata differed by source and by participant and was supplied without curation.

TCRbeta CDR3 regions were amplified from genomic DNA by means of the immunoSEQ Assay, a bias-controlled multiplex PCR. The study's own analysis went as follows. The number of nucleated cells in each sample was estimated from the amplification of reference gene primers within the assay. To quantify the absolute abundance of each unique TCRbeta CDR3 rearrangement, sequence reads were collapsed and filtered. For each sample, productive Simpson clonality was calculated as the square root of Simpson's diversity index over productive rearrangements. TCRdb provides this immuneACCESS table in a form limited to in-frame rearrangements. Some clones are lacking; in checked studies, under half of them reflect an unresolved V gene, and why the rest are absent is not known. V, J and clone size derive from that table, while D and trimming were established from the DNA sequence. Counted in this sample were about 140,000 clones; about 86% of them appeared once. Over 8% of the sample rests with the top ten.

The receptor was derived from a woman aged 55-70 years with acute or convalescent COVID-19. The sequencing sample was made of peripheral blood. This receptor chain uses TRBV5-1 and TRBJ2-2; TRBD1 is possibly the D segment (6 matching bases). Here is the DNA: TGCGCCAGCAGCCATCGACAGGAGAACACCGGGGAGCTGTTTTTT. It codes for CASSHRQENTGELFF.